This T cell receptor (beta chain) was recovered during a study of shared clonotypes between healthy human individuals. Selected positively for CCR7 and CD45RO-negative, naive CD8 cells excluded terminally differentiated effector memory CD45RA+ cells. The length of the CDR3 is 17 residues. V shed 6 bases and J shed 0 bases, with 20 bases lying between them. The germline gives CDR1 MGHRA, CDR2 YSYEKL. Study conclusions and caveats: The rarefaction results pointed to incomplete sorted-subset sequencing despite large depth. The diversity represented, both genetic and in exposure history, was limited by few donors. For naive CD4 cells, 4% to 6% of clonotypes were shared across a handful of donors.

Sequencing was performed with immunoSEQ multiplex PCR; in TCRdb, only in-frame clones are kept and a portion is missing. Among millions of clones listed, around 93% were seen once. Note on this clone: The antigen remains undetermined.

The TCR was taken from a man between 18 and 29 years old in good health. Some clones in this sample may be carry-over from other donors' samples. Sequencing input: naive CD8+ T cells from PBMCs. V usage is TRBV4-1 and J usage is TRBJ1-1; TRBD1 is a possible D gene (5 bases). CDR3 nucleotides: TGCGCCAGCAGTGGAGGGGCCCTCAAGGGAATGAACACTGAAGCTTTCTTT. Protein product: CASSGGALKGMNTEAFF.